Listed below are T cell receptor beta chains from one sample, sequenced in a study of blood T cells in healthy people across ages. From the 5' RACE reads, TCRdb called clonotypes with MiXCR, one entry per CDR3 protein. The sample includes roughly 500,000 distinct CDR3 sequences, about 25% of them seen just once. The same sample was also used in a study of T cells of mothers and their children.

Sequencing was carried out using blood. These receptor sequences come from a boy younger than 18 in good health. Each CDR3 is given with its conserved first and last residue. A D gene is named only where the DNA matches it firmly. Only part of the rows carry a size: once, few, many, or a class if the clone is expanded.

clone size	V gene	J gene	D gene	CDR3 protein	CDR3 DNA
few	TRBV25-1	TRBJ1-5	NA	CASSEYTANQPQHF	TGTGCCAGCAGTGAATATACGGCCAATCAGCCCCAGCATTTT
many	TRBV20-1	TRBJ2-7	NA	CSADAGPSSYEQYF	TGCAGTGCCGATGCGGGCCCGAGCTCCTACGAGCAGTACTTC
many	TRBV5-1	TRBJ1-5	NA	CASSPGEQPQHF	TGCGCCAGCAGCCCCGGAGAGCAGCCCCAGCATTTT
few	TRBV7-2	TRBJ2-1	TRBD2	CASSSPTSGRTHEQFF	TGTGCCAGCAGCTCGCCGACTAGCGGGAGGACTCATGAGCAGTTCTTC
NA	TRBV10-3	TRBJ2-7	TRBD2	CATGSSGGNEQYF	TGTGCCACCGGGAGTAGCGGGGGGAACGAGCAGTACTTC
few	TRBV29-1	TRBJ1-2	NA	CSAREGASGYTF	TGCAGCGCTCGGGAGGGCGCATCTGGCTACACCTTC
NA	TRBV4-2	TRBJ1-1	TRBD1	CASSQYATGDESTTEAFF	TGTGCCAGCAGCCAGTACGCGACAGGGGATGAATCGACCACTGAAGCTTTCTTT
NA	TRBV6-1	TRBJ2-3	NA	CASSDSASTDTQYF	TGTGCCAGCAGTGATAGCGCTAGCACAGATACGCAGTATTTT
NA	TRBV7-6	TRBJ2-3	TRBD1	CASSSRQGADTQYF	TGTGCCAGCAGCTCTAGACAGGGGGCAGATACGCAGTATTTT
few	TRBV3-1	TRBJ1-5	NA	CASSRSDNQPQHF	TGTGCCAGCAGCCGCAGTGACAATCAGCCCCAGCATTTT
few	TRBV6-2/TRBV6-3	TRBJ1-2	NA	CASSYSEVEVYGYTF	TGTGCCAGCAGTTACAGCGAGGTTGAGGTCTATGGCTACACCTTC
NA	TRBV18	TRBJ1-3	NA	CASSPVPDKEGNTIYF	TGTGCCAGCTCACCTGTTCCCGACAAGGAGGGAAACACCATATATTTT
few	TRBV11-2	TRBJ1-4	NA	CASSFFPRQRKELFF	TGTGCCAGCAGCTTCTTCCCGAGACAGAGGAAGGAACTGTTTTTT